The 17 T cell receptor beta chains reported below all come from one sample, sequenced in a study of blood T cell repertoires in COVID-19. Data came from immunoSEQ multiplex PCR; TCRdb stores just in-frame clones and leaves some out. This table holds some 85,000 clones, more than 60% found once. The specimen sequenced was peripheral blood. These receptors all stem from a human donor in a cohort sampled during active COVID-19.

In this sample, this clone turned up a few times. The genes are TRBV7-2 and TRBJ1-5; 8 nucleotides agree with TRBD1. This CDR3 has 15 residues. Germline lookup yields CDR1 SGHTA and CDR2 FQGNSA. V shed 5 bases, J shed 5 bases, and the junction held 8 bases outside the gene matches. CDR3 amino acids: CASSQTGGNDQPQHF. In DNA, the CDR3 is TGTGCCAGCAGCCAAACAGGGGGGAACGATCAGCCCCAGCATTTT.

A single count supports this clone. The gene calls are TRBV14 and TRBJ2-3, with TRBD2 matching over 7 bases. Germline lookup yields CDR1 SGHDN and CDR2 FVKESK. The CDR3 extends over 15 amino acids. The V and J ends lost 1 base and 4 bases, in that order; junction bases with no gene match: 5. Here the CDR3 DNA reads TGTGCCAGCAGCCAAGCGGCGGGAGTGTCAGATACGCAGTATTTT. This codes for CASSQAAGVSDTQYF.

This clone came up a few times. This rearrangement joins TRBV28 to TRBJ2-3; D uncertain. With 3 bases removed from V and 5 bases from J, the gap between germline ends came to 3 bases. The germline V gene has CDR1 MDHEN and CDR2 SYDVKM. There are 11 residues in the CDR3. CDR3 nucleotides: TGTGCCAGCAGTTTCCTAGATACGCAGTATTTT. Translation: CASSFLDTQYF.

This clone was detected a few times. J is TRBJ2-7 and V is TRBV6-5; 9 nucleotides line up with TRBD2. Germline V CDR1 and CDR2: MNHEY, SVGAGI. This CDR3 is 14 amino acids long. The V gene end was trimmed by 8 bases and the J gene end by 3 bases; junction bases not matched to a gene: 8. DNA of the CDR3: TGTGCCAGCCAACCCCTAGCGGGACGCTACGAGCAGTACTTC. Translated, it gives CASQPLAGRYEQYF.

The chain couples TRBV6-2 or TRBV6-3 to TRBJ2-2; D may be TRBD1 (5 bases). The CDR3 covers 15 residues. Germline V gene data show CDR1 as MNHEY and CDR2 as SVGEGT. V lost 5 bases and J lost 8, with 18 bases in between. Here the CDR3 reads CASSLQTQRTGELFF. The CDR3 region has the DNA TGTGCCAGCAGTCTTCAGACTCAAAGGACAGGGGAGCTGTTTTTT.

The chain joins TRBV6-5 to TRBJ1-6, with TRBD1 as a possible D gene (5 bases). Trimming took 0 bases from V and 5 from J, leaving 8 bases between them. This CDR3 contains 15 residues. The V gene's germline CDR1 is MNHEY and CDR2 SVGAGI. Written as DNA, the CDR3 is TGTGCCAGCAGTTACTCAACCAGGGATAATTCACCCCTCCACTTT. Protein product: CASSYSTRDNSPLHF.

The V gene is TRBV6-6, the J gene TRBJ2-7; a possible D gene is TRBD2 (5 bases). Trimming removed 6 bases from V and 3 bases from J, with 9 bases in between. The CDR3 spans 12 residues. CDR1 is MNHNY, CDR2 SVGAGI, per germline (reference sequence). The CDR3 region is CASSLAGYEQYF. In DNA, the CDR3 is TGTGCCAGCAGCCTCGCGGGCTACGAGCAGTACTTC.

Turning to this clone: This same CDR3 is encoded by further DNA sequences in the sample. This chain connects TRBV19 to TRBJ2-3, with 9 bases aligning to TRBD2. The germline gives CDR1 LNHDA, CDR2 SQIVND (reference sequence). The CDR3 has 14 residues. V gave up 6 bases and J gave up 0 bases; unmatched junction bases: 1. Here the CDR3 DNA reads TGTGCCAGTAGGACTAGCGGAAGCACAGATACGCAGTATTTT. It translates to CASRTSGSTDTQYF.

The chain has TRBV7-2 and TRBJ1-3, with D tentatively TRBD1 (5 bases). CDR1 and CDR2 (germline): SGHTA, FQGNSA. CDR3 length: 11 residues. The CDR3 DNA reads TGTGCGGCTGGGGGGAGAAACACCATATATTTT. This codes for CAAGGRNTIYF.

The genes are TRBV7-2 and TRBJ2-1, with D maybe TRBD1 (5 bases). The CDR3 runs 15 residues. Germline CDR1 is SGHTA and CDR2 is FQGNSA. Trimming shortened V by 4 bases and J by 3 bases, and 13 bases separated the two germline ends. For the CDR3, the DNA is TGTGCCAGCAGCTCCCATGCAGGGCGCTACAATGAGCAGTTCTTC. Encoded protein: CASSSHAGRYNEQFF.

This chain connects TRBV7-2 to TRBJ1-6; weak D call: TRBD1 (5 bases). Per germline, CDR1 SGHTA and CDR2 FQGNSA. With 1 base removed from V and 6 bases from J, the gap between germline ends came to 13 bases. The CDR3 sequence is 16 residues long. CDR3 nucleotides: TGTGCCAGCAGCTTAGACAGGTCGGGACTTAATTCACCCCTCCACTTT. Protein: CASSLDRSGLNSPLHF. The variable domain in full, with the rest retrieved from reference TRBV7-2 and TRBJ1-6, is GAGVSQSPSNKVTEKGKDVELRCDPISGHTALYWYRQSLGQGLEFLIYFQGNSAPDKSGLPSDRFSAERTGGSVSTLTIQRTQQEDSAVYLCASSLDRSGLNSPLHFGNGTRLTVT.

The chain recombines TRBV3-1 (or the pseudogene TRBV3-2) with TRBJ2-3; TRBD2 aligns across 13 bases. Unmatched junction bases numbered 5, after V lost 4 bases and J lost 7 bases. Germline V gives CDR1 LGHDT, CDR2 YNNKEL (reference sequence). The CDR3 runs to 15 residues. In DNA form, the CDR3 reads TGTGCCAGCAGCCCTACTAGCGGGAGGGGGAATACGCAGTATTTT. As protein: CASSPTSGRGNTQYF.

This chain links TRBV6-4 with TRBJ1-4; 9 nucleotides align to TRBD1. This CDR3 region has 15 residues. Germline trimming cut 3 bases from V and 7 bases from J; bases unmatched to any gene: 6. Germline lookup yields CDR1 MRHNA and CDR2 SNTAGT. The CDR3 reads CASSEKTGGGEKLFF. The CDR3 DNA reads TGTGCCAGCAGTGAAAAGACAGGGGGAGGTGAAAAACTGTTTTTT.

V and J are TRBV18 and TRBJ1-5; 7 bases line up with TRBD1. This CDR3 is built from 14 residues. The V and J ends lost 6 bases and 5 bases, in that order; junction bases with no gene match: 7. Germline CDR1 is KGHSH and CDR2 is LQKENI. The CDR3 loop reads CASSPFGTDQPQHF. The CDR3, as DNA: TGTGCCAGCTCGCCTTTCGGGACAGATCAGCCCCAGCATTTT. Variable domain in full (rest from reference TRBV18 and TRBJ1-5): NAGVMQNPRHLVRRRGQEARLRCSPMKGHSHVYWYRQLPEEGLKFMVYLQKENIIDESGMPKERFSAEFPKEGPSILRIQQVVRGDSAAYFCASSPFGTDQPQHFGDGTRLSIL.

The chain employs TRBV4-2 and TRBJ2-1; 7 nucleotides match TRBD2. With V trimmed by 0 bases and J by 5 bases, 7 bases remained unmatched. This CDR3 contains 16 residues. The germline V gene has CDR1 LGHNA and CDR2 YNFKEQ. CDR3 DNA sequence: TGTGCCAGCAGCCAAGATGGGGGGGATGCGCACAATGAGCAGTTCTTC. Translated, it gives CASSQDGGDAHNEQFF.

The V call is TRBV10-3, the J call TRBJ2-1; D perhaps matches TRBD1 (6 bases). V was clipped by 7 bases and J by 9 bases, with 13 bases between them. The CDR3 covers 12 residues. Germline values: CDR1 ENHRY, CDR2 SYGVKD. The CDR3 here is CAIKGDHSEQFF. The CDR3 nucleotides read TGTGCCATCAAGGGGGATCACAGTGAGCAGTTCTTC.

V and J are TRBV4-1 and TRBJ2-3; the D gene is possibly TRBD2 (6 bases). Germline CDR1 reads MGHRA; CDR2 reads YSYEKL. The CDR3 has 17 residues. Trimming took 1 base from V and 6 from J, leaving 20 bases between them. The CDR3 DNA reads as TGCGCCAGCAGCCAAGGAAAGATAGCGGTTAGGGAGGATACGCAGTATTTT. Residues: CASSQGKIAVREDTQYF.